This T cell receptor beta chain was sequenced during a study of T cell repertoires in cytomegalovirus infection. The CDR3 is 18 residues long. Each CDR3 protein is one row after TCRdb ran MiXCR on the reads. Here the sample spans tens of thousands of distinct CDR3 sequences, roughly 40% being singletons. About this clonotype itself: Its antigen is as yet unknown. Germline is not matched at one junction end, which may reflect a read error.

The rearrangement uses TRBV5-3 and TRBJ2-1, with 9 bases identical to TRBD2. TRBV5-3 counts as an open reading frame of uncertain function. The receptor comes from a human donor in good health (CMV status not recorded). Some clones in this sample may be carry-over from other donors' samples. This specimen consisted of CD8+ T cells from cultured PBMCs, obtained from culture after CMV antigen stimulation. CDR3 nucleotides: TGTGCCAGCAGCTTGGCGGAGCTTCTAGCGGGGAGAGCCAATGAGCAGTTCTTC. Its protein product is CASSLAELLAGRANEQFF.